These 16 T cell receptor beta chains were all obtained from the same sample, sequenced in a study of blood T cell repertoires in COVID-19. Only in-frame clones appear in the TCRdb table, and some are missing; sequencing was by immunoSEQ multiplex PCR. Of about 180,000 clones in the sample, more than 85% were seen once. The specimen sequenced was peripheral blood. The source of these receptors is a woman in her twenties or thirties with active or convalescent COVID-19.

Comments on this clone: The same CDR3 is also encoded by other DNA sequences in this sample. The rearrangement links TRBV18 to TRBJ2-5; tentatively, D is TRBD2 (6 bases). The V end lost 3 bases, the J end lost 4 bases, and 6 bases lay between the germline ends. Germline loops: CDR1 KGHSH, CDR2 LQKENI. The CDR3 runs 12 residues. The CDR3 region has the DNA TGTGCCAGCTCACCGGGGGGAGAGACCCAGTACTTC. Amino acids: CASSPGGETQYF.

The chain links TRBV19 to TRBJ2-2, with a weak D call TRBD2 (5 bases). Trimming pared 3 bases from V and 4 bases from J, leaving 9 bases between. In germline, CDR1 is LNHDA, CDR2 SQIVND (reference sequence). The CDR3 is 14 amino acids. The CDR3 DNA sequence: TGTGCCAGTAGTATTCGGGGTACCACCGGGGAGCTGTTTTTT. Amino acids: CASSIRGTTGELFF.

The genes are TRBV2 and TRBJ2-3; D might be TRBD1 (5 bases). This CDR3 has 13 residues. Trimming left V 7 bases short and J 0 bases short, with 8 bases between. Germline loops: CDR1 SNHLY, CDR2 FYNNEI. The CDR3 reads CASNRYSTDTQYF. The CDR3 region has the DNA TGTGCCAGCAACAGGTATAGCACAGATACGCAGTATTTT.

The rearrangement joins TRBV19 to TRBJ2-7, with TRBD1 matching 12 bases. The CDR3 is made up of 13 amino acids. Germline values: CDR1 LNHDA, CDR2 SQIVND (reference sequence). V gave up 9 bases and J gave up 7 bases; unmatched junction bases: 7. The CDR3 coding sequence is TGTGCCAGCGAGGGACAGGGGGCGGGGGAGCAGTACTTC. Protein sequence: CASEGQGAGEQYF.

The chain recombines TRBV5-1 with TRBJ2-1; 13 bases are shared with TRBD2. The CDR3 spans 16 residues. J gave up 8 bases and V 1 base, and 6 bases lay outside the gene matches. Germline CDR1 and CDR2: SGHRS and YFSETQ. The CDR3 nucleotides read TGCGCCAGCAGCTTGTCACTAGCGGGGGGGCCAGATGAGCAGTTCTTC. It encodes CASSLSLAGGPDEQFF.

This sequence joins TRBV6-5 and TRBJ1-2, with D perhaps TRBD1 (6 bases). The CDR3 sequence is 15 residues long. The V end lost 5 bases, the J end lost 4 bases, and 17 bases lay between the germline ends. In germline, CDR1 is MNHEY, CDR2 SVGAGI. This CDR3 is CASSPARRGAYGYTF. The CDR3 DNA reads as TGTGCCAGCAGTCCAGCCCGGCGGGGGGCCTATGGCTACACCTTC.

The chain is built from TRBV27 and TRBJ2-1; 8 bases map to TRBD1. This CDR3 spans 14 amino acids. Germline CDR1 reads MNHEY; CDR2 reads SMNVEV (reference sequence). Losses at the gene ends were 4 bases for V and 5 bases for J; bases not matched to a gene: 4. The CDR3 DNA sequence: TGTGCCAGCAGTTGGAGGACAGGGAACAATGAGCAGTTCTTC. Translating it yields CASSWRTGNNEQFF.

This clone was observed once. The rearrangement uses TRBV29-1 and TRBJ2-3, with D tentatively TRBD1 (7 bases). Germline CDR1 reads SQVTM; CDR2 reads ANQGSEA. CDR3 size: 15 residues. V lost 3 bases and J lost 1, with 14 bases in between. This CDR3 reads CSVDDPRGGTDTQYF. For the CDR3, the DNA is TGCAGCGTTGATGACCCCAGGGGGGGCACAGATACGCAGTATTTT.

The chain has TRBV7-8 and TRBJ1-5; D is possibly TRBD1 (5 bases). CDR1 is SGHVS and CDR2 is FQNEAQ in the germline V gene. The CDR3 extends over 17 amino acids. The ends were cut back, 7 bases at V and 0 bases at J, with 19 bases in the middle. The CDR3 reads CASTPRAGINSNQPQHF. The CDR3 region has the DNA TGTGCCAGCACCCCAAGAGCAGGGATAAATAGCAATCAGCCCCAGCATTTT.

CDR3 in DNA: TGTGCCAGCAGCCTTCGGGACAGCTATGGCTACACCTTC. Amino acid sequence: CASSLRDSYGYTF. This chain uses TRBV7-9 with TRBJ1-2, with 7 positions matching TRBD1. Germline V gene lookup returns CDR1 SEHNR and CDR2 FQNEAQ (reference sequence). V gave up 5 bases and J gave up 4 bases; unmatched junction bases: 4. This CDR3 region has 13 residues. The whole variable domain, remainder taken from reference TRBV7-9 and TRBJ1-2, is DTGVSQNPRHKITKRGQNVTFRCDPISEHNRLYWYRQTLGQGPEFLTYFQNEAQLEKSRLLSDRFSAERPKGSFSTLEIQRTEQGDSAMYLCASSLRDSYGYTFGSGTRLTVV.

The V gene is TRBV4-2, the J gene TRBJ2-1; perhaps TRBD1 as D (6 bases). This CDR3 is 15 amino acids long. V gave up 4 bases and J gave up 0 bases, with 10 bases separating them. Germline values: CDR1 LGHNA, CDR2 YNFKEQ. The CDR3 spells CASSRRTASYNEQFF. The CDR3 region has the DNA TGTGCCAGCAGCCGTAGGACAGCCTCCTACAATGAGCAGTTCTTC.

The DNA for the CDR3 is TGTGCCAGCAGTTTAATCCCTCCGGGACAGTCCTATGGCTACACCTTC. It yields the protein CASSLIPPGQSYGYTF. The chain combines TRBV27 with TRBJ1-2, with TRBD1 identical over 7 bases. The length of the CDR3 is 16 residues. Per germline, CDR1 MNHEY and CDR2 SMNVEV (reference sequence). Trimming cost V 2 bases and J 4 bases; bases outside gene matches: 10.

The chain couples TRBV3-1 (or the pseudogene TRBV3-2) to TRBJ1-4, with D uncertain. Germline V gene lookup returns CDR1 LGHDT and CDR2 YNNKEL (reference sequence). This CDR3 region has 13 residues. V was clipped by 1 base and J by 9 bases, with 9 bases between them. This CDR3 reads CASSQAGLQKLFF. In DNA form, the CDR3 reads TGTGCCAGCAGCCAAGCCGGACTTCAAAAACTGTTTTTT.

The gene calls are TRBV5-4 and TRBJ1-1, with D uncertain. Trimming removed 4 bases at V and 5 bases at J, with 15 bases between. CDR1 is SGHNT, CDR2 YYREEE, per germline (reference sequence). CDR3 length equals 14 residues. This CDR3 is CASSRGSKTTEAFF. In DNA, the CDR3 is TGTGCCAGCAGCCGAGGGAGTAAAACGACTGAAGCTTTCTTT.

This rearrangement joins TRBV19 to TRBJ1-1; no reliable D call. V shed 6 bases and J shed 11 bases, with 7 bases lying between them. The CDR3 contains 9 residues. Germline CDR1 reads LNHDA; CDR2 reads SQIVND (reference sequence). In nucleotides, the CDR3 is TGTGCCAGTAGAACCCAGGCTTTCTTT. Translation gives CASRTQAFF.

The CDR3 bases are TGCAGCGTTGGGGGCTGGGGCTCTGGCACCGGGGAGCTGTTTTTT. This codes for CSVGGWGSGTGELFF. This chain uses TRBV29-1 with TRBJ2-2, with a tentative D call TRBD1 (5 bases). V lost 4 bases and J 4 bases, leaving 16 bases between the germline ends. CDR1 SQVTM and CDR2 ANQGSEA come from the germline V gene. CDR3 size: 15 residues.